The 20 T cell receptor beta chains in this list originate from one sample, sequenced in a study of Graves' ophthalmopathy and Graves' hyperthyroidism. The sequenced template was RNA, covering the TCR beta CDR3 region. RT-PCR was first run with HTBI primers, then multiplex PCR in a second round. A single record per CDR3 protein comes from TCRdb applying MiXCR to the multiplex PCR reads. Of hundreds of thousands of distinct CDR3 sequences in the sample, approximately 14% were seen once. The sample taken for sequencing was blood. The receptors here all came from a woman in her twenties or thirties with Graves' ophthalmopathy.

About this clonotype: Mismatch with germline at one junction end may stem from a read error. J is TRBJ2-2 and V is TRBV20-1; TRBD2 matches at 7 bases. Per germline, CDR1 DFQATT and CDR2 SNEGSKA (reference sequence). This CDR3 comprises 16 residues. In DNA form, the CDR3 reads TGCAGTGCTAGAGACGGAGGCGGGAGCCGAACCGGGGAGCTGTTGTTT. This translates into CSARDGGGSRTGELLF.

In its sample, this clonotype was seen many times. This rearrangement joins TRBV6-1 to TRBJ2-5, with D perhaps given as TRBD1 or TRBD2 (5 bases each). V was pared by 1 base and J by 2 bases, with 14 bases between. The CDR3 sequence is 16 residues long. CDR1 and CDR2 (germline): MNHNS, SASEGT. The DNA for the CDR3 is TGTGCCAGCAGTGAAGGGGGTTGGGGACCGCAAGAGACCCAGTACTTC. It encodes CASSEGGWGPQETQYF.

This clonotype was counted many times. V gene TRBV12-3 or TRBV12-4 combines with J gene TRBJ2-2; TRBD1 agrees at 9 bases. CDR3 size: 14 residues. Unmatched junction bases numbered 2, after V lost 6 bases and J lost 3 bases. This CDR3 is CASRRTGDTGELFF. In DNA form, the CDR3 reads TGTGCCAGCAGAAGGACAGGGGACACCGGGGAGCTGTTTTTT.

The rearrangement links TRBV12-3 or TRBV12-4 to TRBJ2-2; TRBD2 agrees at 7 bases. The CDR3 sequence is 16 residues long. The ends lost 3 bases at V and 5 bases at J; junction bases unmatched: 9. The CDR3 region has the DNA TGTGCCAGCAGTTTCAGACTAGCCCCGGCGACCGGGGAGCTGTTTTTT. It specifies CASSFRLAPATGELFF.

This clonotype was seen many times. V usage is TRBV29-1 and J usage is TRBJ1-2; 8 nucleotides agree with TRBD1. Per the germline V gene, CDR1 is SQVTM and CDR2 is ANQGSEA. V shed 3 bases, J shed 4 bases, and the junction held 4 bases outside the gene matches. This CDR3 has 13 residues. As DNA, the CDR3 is TGCAGCGTTGAGGACAGGGCTGGCTATGGCTACACCTTC. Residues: CSVEDRAGYGYTF.

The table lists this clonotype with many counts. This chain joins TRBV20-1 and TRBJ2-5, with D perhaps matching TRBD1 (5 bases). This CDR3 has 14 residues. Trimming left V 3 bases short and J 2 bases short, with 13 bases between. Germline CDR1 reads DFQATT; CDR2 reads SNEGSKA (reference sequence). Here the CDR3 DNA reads TGCAGTGCTAGGCTAAGACAGATGCAAGAGACCCAGTACTTC. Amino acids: CSARLRQMQETQYF.

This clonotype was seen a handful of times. The CDR3 DNA follows: TGTGCCAGTACCACGCCGGGGGGGATATACAATGAGCAGTTCTTC. It translates to CASTTPGGIYNEQFF. The chain recombines TRBV7-2 with TRBJ2-1; 8 bases map to TRBD2. The V segment lost 9 bases and the J segment 4 bases; nucleotides outside the gene matches: 11. The CDR3 consists of 15 residues. Looked up from germline, CDR1 is SGHTA and CDR2 is FQGNSA.

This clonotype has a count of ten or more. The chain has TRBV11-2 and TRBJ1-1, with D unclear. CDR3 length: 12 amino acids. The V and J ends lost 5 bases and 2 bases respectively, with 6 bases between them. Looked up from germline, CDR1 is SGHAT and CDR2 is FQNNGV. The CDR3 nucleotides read TGTGCCAGCAGCCACTCTAACACTGAAGCTTTCTTT. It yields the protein CASSHSNTEAFF.

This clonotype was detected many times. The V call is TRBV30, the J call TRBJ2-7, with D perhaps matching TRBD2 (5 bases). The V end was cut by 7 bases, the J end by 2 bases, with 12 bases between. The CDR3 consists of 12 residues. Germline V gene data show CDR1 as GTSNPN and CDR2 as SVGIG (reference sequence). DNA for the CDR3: TGTGCCTTAGGAGGCTTGCCCTACGAGCAGTACTTC. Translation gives CALGGLPYEQYF.

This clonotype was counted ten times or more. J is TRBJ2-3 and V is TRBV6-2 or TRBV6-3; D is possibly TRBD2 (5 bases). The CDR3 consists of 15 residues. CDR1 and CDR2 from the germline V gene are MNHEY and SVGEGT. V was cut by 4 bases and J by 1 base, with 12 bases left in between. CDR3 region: CASSFGLEGTDTQYF. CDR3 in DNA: TGTGCCAGCAGTTTTGGGTTGGAGGGCACAGATACGCAGTATTTT.

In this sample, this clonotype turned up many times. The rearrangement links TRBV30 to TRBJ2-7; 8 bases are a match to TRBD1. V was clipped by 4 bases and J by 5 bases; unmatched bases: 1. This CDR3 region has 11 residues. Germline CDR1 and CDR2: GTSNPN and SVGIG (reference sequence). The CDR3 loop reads CAWKTGDEQYF. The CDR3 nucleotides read TGTGCCTGGAAGACAGGGGACGAGCAGTACTTC.

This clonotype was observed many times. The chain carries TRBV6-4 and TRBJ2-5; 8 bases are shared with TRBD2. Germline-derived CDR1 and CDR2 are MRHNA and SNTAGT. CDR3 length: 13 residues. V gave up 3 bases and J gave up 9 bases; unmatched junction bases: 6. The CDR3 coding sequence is TGTGCCAGCAGTGAAGCGGGGGTGTTGGCCCAGTACTTC. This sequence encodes CASSEAGVLAQYF.

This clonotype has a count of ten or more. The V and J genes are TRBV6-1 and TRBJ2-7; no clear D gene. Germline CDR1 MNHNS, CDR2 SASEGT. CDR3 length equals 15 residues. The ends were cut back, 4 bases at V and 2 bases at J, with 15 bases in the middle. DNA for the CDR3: TGTGCCAGCAGTGGACGGCGCATCCCACCCTACGAGCAGTACTTC. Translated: CASSGRRIPPYEQYF.

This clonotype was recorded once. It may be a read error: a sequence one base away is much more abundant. This CDR3 reads CASSLFSGGMNTKAFF. CDR3 bases: TGTGCCAGCAGTTTATTCTCTGGGGGTATGAACACTAAAGCTTTCTTT. The chain has TRBV12-3 or TRBV12-4 and TRBJ1-1, with D perhaps matching TRBD1 (5 bases). This CDR3 is 16 amino acids long.

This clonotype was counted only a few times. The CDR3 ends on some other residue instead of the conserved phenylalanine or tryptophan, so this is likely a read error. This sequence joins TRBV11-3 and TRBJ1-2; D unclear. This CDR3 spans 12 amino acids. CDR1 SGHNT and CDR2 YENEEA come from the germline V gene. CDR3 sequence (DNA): TGTGCCGGCAGCTTATCCGGGCTTGGCTACACCGTC. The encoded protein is CAGSLSGLGYTV.

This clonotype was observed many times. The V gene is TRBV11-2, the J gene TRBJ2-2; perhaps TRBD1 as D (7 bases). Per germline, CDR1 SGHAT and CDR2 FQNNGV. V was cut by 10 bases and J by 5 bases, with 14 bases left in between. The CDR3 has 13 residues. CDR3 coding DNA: TGTGCCACCAGGAGGGGGCTAACCGGGGAGCTGTTTTTT. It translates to CATRRGLTGELFF.

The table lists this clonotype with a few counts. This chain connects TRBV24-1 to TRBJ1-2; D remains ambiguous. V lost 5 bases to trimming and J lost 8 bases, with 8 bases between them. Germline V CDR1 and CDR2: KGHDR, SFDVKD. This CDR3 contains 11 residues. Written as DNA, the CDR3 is TGTGCCACCAGTGTTGGAGGCGGCTACACCTTC. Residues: CATSVGGGYTF.

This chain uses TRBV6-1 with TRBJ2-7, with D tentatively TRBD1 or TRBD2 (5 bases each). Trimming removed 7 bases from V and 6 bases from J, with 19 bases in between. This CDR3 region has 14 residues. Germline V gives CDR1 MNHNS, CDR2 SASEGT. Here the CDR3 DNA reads TGTGCCAGCATCCAAGCCCGAGGGGCAATCGAGCAGTACTTC. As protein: CASIQARGAIEQYF.

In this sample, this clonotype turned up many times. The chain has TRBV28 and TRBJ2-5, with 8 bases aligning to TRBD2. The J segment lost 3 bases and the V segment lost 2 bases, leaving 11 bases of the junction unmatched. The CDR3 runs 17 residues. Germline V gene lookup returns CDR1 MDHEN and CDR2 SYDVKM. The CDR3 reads CASSLSGLSGGEETQYF. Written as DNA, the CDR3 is TGTGCCAGCAGTTTAAGTGGGTTGAGCGGGGGAGAAGAGACCCAGTACTTC.

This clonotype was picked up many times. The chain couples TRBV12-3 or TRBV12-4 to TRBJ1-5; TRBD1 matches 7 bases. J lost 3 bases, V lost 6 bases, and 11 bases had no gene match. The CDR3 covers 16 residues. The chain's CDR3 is CASSSTTGIDNQPQHF. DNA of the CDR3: TGTGCCAGCAGCTCTACGACAGGGATTGACAATCAGCCCCAGCATTTT.